This T cell receptor (beta chain) was sequenced in a study of OX40 agonist ivuxolimab in advanced cancers. The study, taken as a whole, reports: By week 6 at 0.1 to 3.0 mg/kg, blood CD4+ and CD8+ T cells had expanded clonally. The average count of expanded clones was higher among CD8+ T cells than among CD4+.

The CDR3 is 14 amino acids. Trimming stripped 2 bases from V and 2 bases from J, with 8 bases between. The germline CDR1 and CDR2 sequences are MNHEY and SMNVEV (reference sequence). With respect to this clone: Its antigen is still unknown.

The repertoire was sequenced with immunoSEQ multiplex PCR; TCRdb's copy has only in-frame clones and lacks some. This table has approximately 32,000 clones, roughly nine tenths appearing once. The clonotype originates from an adult with an advanced solid tumor such as melanoma, head and neck, liver or kidney cancer. The genes are TRBV27 and TRBJ2-3; D unresolved. The starting material was CD4+ or CD8+ T cells sorted from blood, obtained in a trial of the OX40 agonist ivuxolimab. Here the CDR3 DNA reads TGTGCCAGCAGTTTAAACGTAGACACAGATACGCAGTATTTT. This sequence encodes CASSLNVDTDTQYF.